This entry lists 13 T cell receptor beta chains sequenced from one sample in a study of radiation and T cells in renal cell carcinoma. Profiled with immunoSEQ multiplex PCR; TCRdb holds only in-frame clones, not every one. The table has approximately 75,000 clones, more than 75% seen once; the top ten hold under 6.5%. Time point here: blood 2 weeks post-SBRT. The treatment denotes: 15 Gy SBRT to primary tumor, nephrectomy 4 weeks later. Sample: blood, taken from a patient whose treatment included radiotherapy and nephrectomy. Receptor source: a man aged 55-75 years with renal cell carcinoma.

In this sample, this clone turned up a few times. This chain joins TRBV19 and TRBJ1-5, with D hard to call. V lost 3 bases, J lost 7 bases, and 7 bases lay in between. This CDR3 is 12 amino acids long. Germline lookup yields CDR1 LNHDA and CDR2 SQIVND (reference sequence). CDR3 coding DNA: TGTGCCAGTAGTATGGTAGCGCAGCCCCAGCATTTT. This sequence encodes CASSMVAQPQHF.

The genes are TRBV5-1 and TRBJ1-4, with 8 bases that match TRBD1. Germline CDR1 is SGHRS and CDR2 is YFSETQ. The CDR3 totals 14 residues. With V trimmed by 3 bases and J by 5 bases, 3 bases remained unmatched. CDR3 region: CASSSDRGNEKLFF. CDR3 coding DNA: TGCGCCAGCAGCTCAGACAGGGGAAATGAAAAACTGTTTTTT.

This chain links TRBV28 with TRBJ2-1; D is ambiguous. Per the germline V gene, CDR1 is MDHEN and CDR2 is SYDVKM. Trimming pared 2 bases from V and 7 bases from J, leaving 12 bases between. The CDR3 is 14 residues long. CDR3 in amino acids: CASSLIDGYNEQFF. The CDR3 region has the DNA TGTGCCAGCAGTTTAATCGACGGATATAATGAGCAGTTCTTC.

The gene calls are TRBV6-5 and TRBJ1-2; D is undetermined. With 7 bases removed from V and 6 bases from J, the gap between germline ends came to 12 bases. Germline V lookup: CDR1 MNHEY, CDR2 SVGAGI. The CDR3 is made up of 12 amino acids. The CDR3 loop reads CASNSEENGYTF. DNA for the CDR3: TGTGCCAGCAACTCAGAGGAGAATGGCTACACCTTC.

CDR3 bases: TGTGCCAGCAGCTCATTCACTAGCCCTGGGGCAGATACGCAGTATTTT. The encoded protein is CASSSFTSPGADTQYF. This chain uses TRBV7-9 with TRBJ2-3; D may be TRBD2 (6 bases). There are 16 residues in the CDR3. V gave up 4 bases and J gave up 4 bases, with 18 bases separating them. Germline values: CDR1 SEHNR, CDR2 FQNEAQ (reference sequence).

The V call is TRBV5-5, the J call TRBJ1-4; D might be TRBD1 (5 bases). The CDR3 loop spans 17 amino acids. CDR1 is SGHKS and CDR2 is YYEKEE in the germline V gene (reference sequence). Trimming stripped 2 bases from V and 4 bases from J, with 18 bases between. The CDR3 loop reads CASSFRVSGDNNEKLFF. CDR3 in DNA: TGTGCCAGCAGCTTTAGGGTCTCGGGGGATAATAATGAAAAACTGTTTTTT.

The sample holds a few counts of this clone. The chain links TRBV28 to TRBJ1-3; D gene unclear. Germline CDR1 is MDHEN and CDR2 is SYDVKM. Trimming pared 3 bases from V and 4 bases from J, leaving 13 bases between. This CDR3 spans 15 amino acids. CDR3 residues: CASSFMSTGGNTIYF. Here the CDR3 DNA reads TGTGCCAGCAGTTTTATGTCCACGGGAGGAAACACCATATATTTT.

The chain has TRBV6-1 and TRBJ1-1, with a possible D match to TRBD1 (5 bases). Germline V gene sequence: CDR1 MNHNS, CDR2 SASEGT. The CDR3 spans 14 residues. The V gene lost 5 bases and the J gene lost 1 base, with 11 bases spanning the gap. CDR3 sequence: CASSLTGGNTEAFF. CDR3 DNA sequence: TGTGCCAGCAGTCTTACGGGGGGGAACACTGAAGCTTTCTTT.

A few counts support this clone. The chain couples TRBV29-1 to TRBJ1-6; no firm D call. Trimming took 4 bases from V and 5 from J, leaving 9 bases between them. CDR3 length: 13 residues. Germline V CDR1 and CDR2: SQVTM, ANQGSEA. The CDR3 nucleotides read TGCAGCGTTGCTGTCGGGGATAATTCACCCCTCCACTTT. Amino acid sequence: CSVAVGDNSPLHF.

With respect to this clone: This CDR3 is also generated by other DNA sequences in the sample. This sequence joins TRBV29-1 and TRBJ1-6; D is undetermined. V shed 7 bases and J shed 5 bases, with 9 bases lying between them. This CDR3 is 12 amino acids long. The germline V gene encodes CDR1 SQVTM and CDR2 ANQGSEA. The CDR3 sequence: CSAGTDNSPLHF. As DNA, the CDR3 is TGCAGCGCCGGAACGGATAATTCACCCCTCCACTTT.

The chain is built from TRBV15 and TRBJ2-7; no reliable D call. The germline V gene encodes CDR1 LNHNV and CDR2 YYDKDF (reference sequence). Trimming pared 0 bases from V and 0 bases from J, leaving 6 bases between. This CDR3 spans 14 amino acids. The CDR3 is CATSRERRSYEQYF. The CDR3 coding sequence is TGTGCCACCAGCAGAGAACGCCGCTCCTACGAGCAGTACTTC.

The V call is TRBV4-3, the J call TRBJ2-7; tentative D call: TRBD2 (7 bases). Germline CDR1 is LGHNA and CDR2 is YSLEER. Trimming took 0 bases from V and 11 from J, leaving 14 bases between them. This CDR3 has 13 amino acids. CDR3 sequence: CASSQDWGGHKYF. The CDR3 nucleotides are TGCGCCAGCAGCCAAGATTGGGGGGGGCATAAGTACTTC.

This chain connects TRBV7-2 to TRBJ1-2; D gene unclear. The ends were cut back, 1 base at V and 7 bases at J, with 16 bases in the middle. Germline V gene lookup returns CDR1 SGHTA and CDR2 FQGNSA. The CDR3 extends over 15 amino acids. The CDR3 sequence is CASSLDPDGLGGYTF. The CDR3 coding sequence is TGTGCCAGCAGCTTAGATCCGGACGGTCTCGGTGGCTACACCTTC.